The present T cell receptor (beta chain) was sequenced within a study of blood T cell repertoires in COVID-19. Overall study context: The United States, Italy and Spain were the sources of the acute and convalescent COVID-19 samples. PBMCs, B-cell-depleted T cells, or T cells provided the cDNA or gDNA that made up the material.

Original analysis: Estimated nucleated cell counts came from reference gene primer amplification. Profiling relied on immunoSEQ multiplex PCR, and the TCRdb table lists in-frame clones only, not all of them. V, J and clone size reflect that table, while D and trimming were determined from the DNA. This table has about 20,000 clones, approximately 88% appearing once. This clone was seen a few times. The CDR3 totals 16 residues. Germline-derived CDR1 and CDR2 are MGHRA and YSYEKL. V shed 1 base, J shed 3 bases, and the junction held 7 bases outside the gene matches. This receptor was obtained from a human donor in a cohort sampled during active COVID-19. This chain connects TRBV4-1 to TRBJ2-7; 9 nucleotides line up with TRBD1. The sample comprised peripheral blood. The CDR3 nucleotides read TGCGCCAGCAGCCAAGGGATCGGACAGGGGAGCTACGAGCAGTACTTC. Translated: CASSQGIGQGSYEQYF.